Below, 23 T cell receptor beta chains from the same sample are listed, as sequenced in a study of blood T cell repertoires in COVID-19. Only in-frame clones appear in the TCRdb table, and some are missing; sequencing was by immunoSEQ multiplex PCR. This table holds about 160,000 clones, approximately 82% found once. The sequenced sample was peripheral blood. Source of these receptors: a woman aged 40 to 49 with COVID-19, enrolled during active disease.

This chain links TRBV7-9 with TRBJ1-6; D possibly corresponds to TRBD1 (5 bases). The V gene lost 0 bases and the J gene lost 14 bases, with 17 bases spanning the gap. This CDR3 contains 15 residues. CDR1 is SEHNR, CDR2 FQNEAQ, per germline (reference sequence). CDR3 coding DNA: TGTGCCAGCAGCTTAGCTCCTGGCGGGGGGACGACCCTCCACTTT. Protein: CASSLAPGGGTTLHF.

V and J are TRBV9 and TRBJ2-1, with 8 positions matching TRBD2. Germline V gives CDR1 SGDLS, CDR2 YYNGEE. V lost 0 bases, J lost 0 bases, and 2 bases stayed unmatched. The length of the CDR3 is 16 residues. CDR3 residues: CASSVASGGSYNEQFF. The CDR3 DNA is TGTGCCAGCAGCGTAGCCAGCGGGGGCTCCTACAATGAGCAGTTCTTC. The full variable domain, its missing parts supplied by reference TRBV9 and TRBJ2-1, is DSGVTQTPKHLITATGQRVTLRCSPRSGDLSVYWYQQSLDQGLQFLIQYYNGEERAKGNILERFSAQQFPDLHSELNLSSLELGDSALYFCASSVASGGSYNEQFFGPGTRLTVL.

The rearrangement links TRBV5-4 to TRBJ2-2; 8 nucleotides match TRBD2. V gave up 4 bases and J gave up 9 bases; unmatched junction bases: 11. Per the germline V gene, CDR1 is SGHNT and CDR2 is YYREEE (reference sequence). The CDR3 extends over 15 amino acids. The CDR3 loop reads CASSTGLAGRRELFF. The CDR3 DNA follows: TGTGCCAGCAGCACCGGTCTAGCGGGCCGCAGGGAGCTGTTTTTT.

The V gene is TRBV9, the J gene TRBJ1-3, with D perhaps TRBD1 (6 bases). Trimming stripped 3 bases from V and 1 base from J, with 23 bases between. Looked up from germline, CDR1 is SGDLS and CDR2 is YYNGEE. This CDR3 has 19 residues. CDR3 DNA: TGTGCCAGCAGCGAAAGCGCGGGGGGACTGGGGGCGTCTGGAAACACCATATATTTT. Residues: CASSESAGGLGASGNTIYF.

The CDR3 spells CASSFSGRHLGYEQYF. DNA for the CDR3: TGCGCCAGCAGCTTCAGCGGACGTCACCTGGGCTACGAGCAGTACTTC. The chain joins TRBV5-1 to TRBJ2-7, with D tentatively TRBD2 (5 bases). The CDR3 extends over 16 amino acids. The germline V gene encodes CDR1 SGHRS and CDR2 YFSETQ. Trimming removed 2 bases from V and 3 bases from J, with 18 bases in between.

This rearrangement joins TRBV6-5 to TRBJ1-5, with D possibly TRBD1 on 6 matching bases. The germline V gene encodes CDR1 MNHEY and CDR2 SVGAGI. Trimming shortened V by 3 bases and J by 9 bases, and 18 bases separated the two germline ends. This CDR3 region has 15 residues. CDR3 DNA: TGTGCCAGCAGTTATTCACAGGGCCTGGGATTGCCCCAGCATTTT. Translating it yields CASSYSQGLGLPQHF.

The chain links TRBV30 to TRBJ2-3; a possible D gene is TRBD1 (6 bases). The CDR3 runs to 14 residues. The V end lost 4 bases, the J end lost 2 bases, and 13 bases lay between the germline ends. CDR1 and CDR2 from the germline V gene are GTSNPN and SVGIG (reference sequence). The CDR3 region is CAWTWGPNTDTQYF. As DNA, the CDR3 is TGTGCCTGGACCTGGGGGCCTAACACAGATACGCAGTATTTT.

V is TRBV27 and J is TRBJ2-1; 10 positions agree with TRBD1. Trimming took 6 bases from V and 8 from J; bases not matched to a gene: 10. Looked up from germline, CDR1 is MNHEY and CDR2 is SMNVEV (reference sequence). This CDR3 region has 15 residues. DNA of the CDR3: TGTGCCAGCAGCAAACCGGGACAGGGGATTTATGAGCAGTTCTTC. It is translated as CASSKPGQGIYEQFF.

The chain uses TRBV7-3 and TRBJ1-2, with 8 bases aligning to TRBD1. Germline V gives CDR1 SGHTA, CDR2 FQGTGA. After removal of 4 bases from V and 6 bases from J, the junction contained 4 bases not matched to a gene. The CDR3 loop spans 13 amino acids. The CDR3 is CASSYRQGHGYTF. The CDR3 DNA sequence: TGTGCCAGCAGCTACAGACAGGGGCATGGCTACACCTTC.

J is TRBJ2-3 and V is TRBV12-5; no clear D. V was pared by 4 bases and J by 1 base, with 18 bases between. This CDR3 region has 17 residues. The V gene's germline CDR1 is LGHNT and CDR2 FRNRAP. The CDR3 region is CASGSCLQTPCTDTQYF. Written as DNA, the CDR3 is TGTGCTAGTGGTTCCTGTTTACAGACCCCGTGCACAGATACGCAGTATTTT.

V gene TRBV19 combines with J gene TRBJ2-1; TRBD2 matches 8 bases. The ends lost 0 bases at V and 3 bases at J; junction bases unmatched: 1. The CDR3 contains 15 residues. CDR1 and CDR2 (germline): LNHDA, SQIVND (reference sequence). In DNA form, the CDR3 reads TGTGCCAGTAGTATAGAGGGGACTAGCTACAATGAGCAGTTCTTC. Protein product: CASSIEGTSYNEQFF.

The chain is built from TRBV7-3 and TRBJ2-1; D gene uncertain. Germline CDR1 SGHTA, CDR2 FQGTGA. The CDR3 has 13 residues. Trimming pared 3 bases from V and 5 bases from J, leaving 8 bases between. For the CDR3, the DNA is TGTGCCAGCAGCTTCCAGGTTGACAATGAGCAGTTCTTC. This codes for CASSFQVDNEQFF. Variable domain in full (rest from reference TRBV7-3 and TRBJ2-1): GAGVSQTPSNKVTEKGKYVELRCDPISGHTALYWYRQSLGQGPEFLIYFQGTGAADDSGLPNDRFFAVRPEGSVSTLKIQRTERGDSAVYLCASSFQVDNEQFFGPGTRLTVL.

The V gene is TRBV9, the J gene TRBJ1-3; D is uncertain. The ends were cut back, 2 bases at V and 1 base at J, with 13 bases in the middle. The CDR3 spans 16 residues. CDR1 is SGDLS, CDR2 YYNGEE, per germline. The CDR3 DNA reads TGTGCCAGCAGCGTTCTAGAAGTGAGATCTGGAAACACCATATATTTT. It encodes CASSVLEVRSGNTIYF. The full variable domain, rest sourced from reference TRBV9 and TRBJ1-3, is DSGVTQTPKHLITATGQRVTLRCSPRSGDLSVYWYQQSLDQGLQFLIQYYNGEERAKGNILERFSAQQFPDLHSELNLSSLELGDSALYFCASSVLEVRSGNTIYFGEGSWLTVV.

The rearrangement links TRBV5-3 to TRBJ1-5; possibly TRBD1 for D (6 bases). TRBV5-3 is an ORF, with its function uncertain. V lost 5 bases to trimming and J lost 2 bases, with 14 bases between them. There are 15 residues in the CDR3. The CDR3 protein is CARRHRQGCNQPQHF. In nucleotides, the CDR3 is TGTGCCAGAAGGCACCGCCAGGGGTGCAATCAGCCCCAGCATTTT.

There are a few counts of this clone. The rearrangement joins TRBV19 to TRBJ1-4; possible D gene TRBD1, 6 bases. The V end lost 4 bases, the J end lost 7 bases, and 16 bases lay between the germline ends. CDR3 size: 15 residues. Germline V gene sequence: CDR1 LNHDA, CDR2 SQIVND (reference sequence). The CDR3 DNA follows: TGTGCCAGTAGTACCCTCAGGGGCGGGAGTGAAAAACTGTTTTTT. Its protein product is CASSTLRGGSEKLFF.

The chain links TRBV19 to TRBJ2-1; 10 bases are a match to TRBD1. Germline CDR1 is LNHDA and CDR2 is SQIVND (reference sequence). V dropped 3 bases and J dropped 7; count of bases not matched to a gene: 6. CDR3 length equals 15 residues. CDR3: CASSIGTGVWNEQFF. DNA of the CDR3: TGTGCCAGTAGTATCGGGACAGGGGTCTGGAATGAGCAGTTCTTC.

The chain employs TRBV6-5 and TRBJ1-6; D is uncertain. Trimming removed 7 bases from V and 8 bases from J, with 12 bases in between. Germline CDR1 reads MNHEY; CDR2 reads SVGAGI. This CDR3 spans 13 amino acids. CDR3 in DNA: TGTGCCAGCAAAGCGACGCAATATTCACCCCTCCACTTT. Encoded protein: CASKATQYSPLHF.

The CDR3 sequence is CASSARTSGSTDTQYF. The CDR3 coding sequence is TGTGCCAGCAGCGCTAGAACTAGCGGGAGCACAGATACGCAGTATTTT. The chain couples TRBV28 to TRBJ2-3, with TRBD2 matching 9 bases. Looked up from germline, CDR1 is MDHEN and CDR2 is SYDVKM. The CDR3 is 16 residues long. J was trimmed by 0 bases and V by 6 bases; bases with no gene match: 7.

CDR3 nucleotides: TGTGCCAGCAGCAAGGGACTAGCGGGAGGGACCAACACCGGGGAGCTGTTTTTT. Amino acid sequence: CASSKGLAGGTNTGELFF. V is TRBV11-2 and J is TRBJ2-2; 16 bases line up with TRBD2. The CDR3 runs to 18 residues. The germline V gene encodes CDR1 SGHAT and CDR2 FQNNGV. V was clipped by 5 bases and J by 2 bases; unmatched bases: 5.

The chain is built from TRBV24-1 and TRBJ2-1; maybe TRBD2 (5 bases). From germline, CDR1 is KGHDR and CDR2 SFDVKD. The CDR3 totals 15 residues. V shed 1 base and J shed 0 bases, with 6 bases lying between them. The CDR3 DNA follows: TGTGCCACCAGTGATTTTGGGAGCTCCTACAATGAGCAGTTCTTC. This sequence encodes CATSDFGSSYNEQFF.

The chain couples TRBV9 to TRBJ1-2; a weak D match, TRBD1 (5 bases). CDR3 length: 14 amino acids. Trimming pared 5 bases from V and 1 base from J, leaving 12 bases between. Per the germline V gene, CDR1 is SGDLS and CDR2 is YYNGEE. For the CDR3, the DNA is TGTGCCAGCAGTACAGGAAACCTTAACTATGGCTACACCTTC. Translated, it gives CASSTGNLNYGYTF.

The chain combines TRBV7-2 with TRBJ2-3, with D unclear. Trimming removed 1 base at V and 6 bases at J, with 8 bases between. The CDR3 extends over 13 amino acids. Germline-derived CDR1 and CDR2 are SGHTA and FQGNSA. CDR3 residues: CASSLDISDTQYF. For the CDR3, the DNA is TGTGCCAGCAGCTTAGATATCAGTGATACGCAGTATTTT. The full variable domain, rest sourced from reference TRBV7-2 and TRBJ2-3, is GAGVSQSPSNKVTEKGKDVELRCDPISGHTALYWYRQSLGQGLEFLIYFQGNSAPDKSGLPSDRFSAERTGGSVSTLTIQRTQQEDSAVYLCASSLDISDTQYFGPGTRLTVL.

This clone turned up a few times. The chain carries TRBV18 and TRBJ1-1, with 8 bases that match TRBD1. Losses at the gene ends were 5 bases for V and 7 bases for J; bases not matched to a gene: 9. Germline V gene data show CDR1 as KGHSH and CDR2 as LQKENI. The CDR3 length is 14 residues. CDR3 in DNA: TGTGCCAGCTCAGATCGACAGGGGATAGATGAAGCTTTCTTT. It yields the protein CASSDRQGIDEAFF.